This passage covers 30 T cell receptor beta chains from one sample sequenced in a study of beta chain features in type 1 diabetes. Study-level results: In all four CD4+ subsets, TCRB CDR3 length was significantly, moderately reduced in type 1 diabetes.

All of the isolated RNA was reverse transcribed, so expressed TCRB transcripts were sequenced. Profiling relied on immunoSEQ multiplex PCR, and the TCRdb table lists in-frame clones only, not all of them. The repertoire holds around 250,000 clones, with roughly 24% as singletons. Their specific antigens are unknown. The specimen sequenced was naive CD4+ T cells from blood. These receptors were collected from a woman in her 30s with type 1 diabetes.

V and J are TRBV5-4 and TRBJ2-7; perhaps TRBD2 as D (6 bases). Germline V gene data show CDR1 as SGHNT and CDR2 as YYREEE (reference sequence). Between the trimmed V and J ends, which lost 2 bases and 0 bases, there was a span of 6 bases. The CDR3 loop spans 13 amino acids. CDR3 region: CASSFGSSYEQYF. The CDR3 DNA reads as TGTGCCAGCAGCTTCGGGAGCTCCTACGAGCAGTACTTC.

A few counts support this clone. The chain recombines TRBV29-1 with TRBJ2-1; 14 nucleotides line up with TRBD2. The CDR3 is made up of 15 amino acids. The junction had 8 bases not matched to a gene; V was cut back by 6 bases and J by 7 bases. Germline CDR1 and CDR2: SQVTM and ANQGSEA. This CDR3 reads CSVTGLAGVGNEQFF. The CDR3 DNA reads TGCAGCGTCACGGGACTAGCGGGAGTAGGGAATGAGCAGTTCTTC.

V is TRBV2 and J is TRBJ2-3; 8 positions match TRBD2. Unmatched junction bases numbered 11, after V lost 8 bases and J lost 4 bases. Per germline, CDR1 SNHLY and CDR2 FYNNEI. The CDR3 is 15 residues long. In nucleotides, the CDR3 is TGTGCCAGCGGCCTGGTCGGACTAGCAGCAGATACGCAGTATTTT. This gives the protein CASGLVGLAADTQYF.

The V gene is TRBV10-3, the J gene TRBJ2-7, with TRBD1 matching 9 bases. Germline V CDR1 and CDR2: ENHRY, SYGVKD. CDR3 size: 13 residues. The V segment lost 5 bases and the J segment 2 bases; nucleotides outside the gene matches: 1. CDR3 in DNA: TGTGCCATCAGTAACAGGGGGCCCTACGAGCAGTACTTC. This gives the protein CAISNRGPYEQYF.

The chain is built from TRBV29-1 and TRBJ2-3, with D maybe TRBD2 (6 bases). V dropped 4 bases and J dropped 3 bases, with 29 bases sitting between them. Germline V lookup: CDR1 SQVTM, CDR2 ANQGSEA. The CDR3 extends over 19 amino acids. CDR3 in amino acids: CSVVMMLGRRGGGTDTQYF. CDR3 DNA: TGCAGCGTTGTAATGATGTTGGGGAGGCGGGGTGGAGGAACAGATACGCAGTATTTT.

The CDR3 region has the DNA TGTGCCAGCTCACCCCCTAGCGGGAGGGGTTCGGAGCAGTTCTTC. Its protein product is CASSPPSGRGSEQFF. The V call is TRBV18, the J call TRBJ2-1; 12 bases line up with TRBD2. CDR3 size: 15 residues. In germline, CDR1 is KGHSH, CDR2 LQKENI. The V segment lost 3 bases and the J segment 10 bases; nucleotides outside the gene matches: 7.

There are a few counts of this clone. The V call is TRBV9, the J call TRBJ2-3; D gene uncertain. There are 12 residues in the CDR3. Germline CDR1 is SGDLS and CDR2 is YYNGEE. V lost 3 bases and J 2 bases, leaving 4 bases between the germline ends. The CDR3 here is CASSALTDTQYF. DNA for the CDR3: TGTGCCAGCAGCGCACTCACAGATACGCAGTATTTT.

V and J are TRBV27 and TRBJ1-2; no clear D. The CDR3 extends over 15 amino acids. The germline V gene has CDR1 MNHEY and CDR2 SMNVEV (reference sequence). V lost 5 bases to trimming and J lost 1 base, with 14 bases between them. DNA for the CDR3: TGTGCCAGCAGTCTAAGCGTCCGGGTTAACTATGGCTACACCTTC. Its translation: CASSLSVRVNYGYTF.

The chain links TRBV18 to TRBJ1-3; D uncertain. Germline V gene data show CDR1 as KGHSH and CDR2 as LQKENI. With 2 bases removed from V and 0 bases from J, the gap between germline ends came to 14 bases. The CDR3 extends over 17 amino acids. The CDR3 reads CASSPELSGNSGNTIYF. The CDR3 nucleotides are TGTGCCAGCTCACCAGAGCTTTCGGGGAACTCTGGAAACACCATATATTTT. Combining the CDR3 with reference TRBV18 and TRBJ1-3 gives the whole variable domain NAGVMQNPRHLVRRRGQEARLRCSPMKGHSHVYWYRQLPEEGLKFMVYLQKENIIDESGMPKERFSAEFPKEGPSILRIQQVVRGDSAAYFCASSPELSGNSGNTIYFGEGSWLTVV.

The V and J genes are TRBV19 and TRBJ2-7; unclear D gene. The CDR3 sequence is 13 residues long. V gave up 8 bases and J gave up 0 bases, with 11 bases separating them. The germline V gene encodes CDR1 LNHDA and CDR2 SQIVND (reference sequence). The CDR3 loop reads CASRPTISYEQYF. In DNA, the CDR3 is TGTGCCAGTCGACCGACAATCTCCTACGAGCAGTACTTC.

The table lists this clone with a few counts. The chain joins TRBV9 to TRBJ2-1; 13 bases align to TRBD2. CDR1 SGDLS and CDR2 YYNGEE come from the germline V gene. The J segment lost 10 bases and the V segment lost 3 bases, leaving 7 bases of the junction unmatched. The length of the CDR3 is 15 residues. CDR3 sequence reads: CASSDRTSGGIEQFF. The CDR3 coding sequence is TGTGCCAGCAGCGACCGGACTAGCGGGGGCATCGAGCAGTTCTTC.

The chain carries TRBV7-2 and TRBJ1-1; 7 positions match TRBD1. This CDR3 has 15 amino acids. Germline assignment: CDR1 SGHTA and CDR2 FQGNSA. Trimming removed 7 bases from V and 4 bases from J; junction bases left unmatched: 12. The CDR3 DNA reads TGTGCCAGCATCCTAAGGGGGCGGCGCCTCACTGAAGCTTTCTTT. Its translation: CASILRGRRLTEAFF.

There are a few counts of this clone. DNA of the CDR3: TGTGCCAGCAGCTTGTTTCACGGTGTGGATACGCAGTATTTT. It is translated as CASSLFHGVDTQYF. The chain recombines TRBV5-4 with TRBJ2-3; D not resolved. V shed 1 base and J shed 6 bases, with 12 bases lying between them. The CDR3 runs to 14 residues. Germline V gives CDR1 SGHNT, CDR2 YYREEE (reference sequence).

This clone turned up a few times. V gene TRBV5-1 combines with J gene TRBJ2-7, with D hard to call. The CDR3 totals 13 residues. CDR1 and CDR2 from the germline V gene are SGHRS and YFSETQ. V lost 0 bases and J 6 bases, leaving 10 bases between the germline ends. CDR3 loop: CASSLDPLVEQYF. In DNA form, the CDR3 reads TGCGCCAGCAGCTTGGATCCGCTAGTCGAGCAGTACTTC.

The CDR3 sequence: CASSGTGNVEQYF. Here the CDR3 DNA reads TGTGCCTCCTCCGGGACAGGGAACGTCGAGCAGTACTTC. The rearrangement joins TRBV28 to TRBJ2-7; 9 positions match TRBD1. V lost 11 bases and J lost 6; bases outside the gene matches: 11. Looked up from germline, CDR1 is MDHEN and CDR2 is SYDVKM. The CDR3 loop spans 13 amino acids. The full variable domain, in which reference TRBV28 and TRBJ2-7 provide the parts outside the CDR3, is DVKVTQSSRYLVKRTGEKVFLECVQDMDHENMFWYRQDPGLGLRLIYFSYDVKMKEKGDIPEGYSVSREKKERFSLILESASTNQTSMYLCASSGTGNVEQYFGPGTRLTVT.

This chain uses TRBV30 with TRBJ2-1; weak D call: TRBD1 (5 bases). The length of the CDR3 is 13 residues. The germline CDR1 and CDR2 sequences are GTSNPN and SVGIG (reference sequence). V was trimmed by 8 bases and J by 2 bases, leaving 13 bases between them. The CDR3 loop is CAAGLGAYNEQFF. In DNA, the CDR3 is TGTGCCGCAGGGCTAGGGGCCTACAATGAGCAGTTCTTC.

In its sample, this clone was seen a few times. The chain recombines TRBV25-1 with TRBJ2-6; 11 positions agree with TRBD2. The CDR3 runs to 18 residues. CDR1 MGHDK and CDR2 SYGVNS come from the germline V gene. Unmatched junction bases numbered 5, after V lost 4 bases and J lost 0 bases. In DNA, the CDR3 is TGTGCCAGCAGTGGAGGGCTAGCGGGAGGCTCTGGGGCCAACGTCCTGACTTTC. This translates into CASSGGLAGGSGANVLTF. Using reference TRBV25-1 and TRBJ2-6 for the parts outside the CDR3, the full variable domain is EADIYQTPRYLVIGTGKKITLECSQTMGHDKMYWYQQDPGMELHLIHYSYGVNSTEKGDLSSESTVSRIRTEHFPLTLESARPSHTSQYLCASSGGLAGGSGANVLTFGAGSRLTVL.

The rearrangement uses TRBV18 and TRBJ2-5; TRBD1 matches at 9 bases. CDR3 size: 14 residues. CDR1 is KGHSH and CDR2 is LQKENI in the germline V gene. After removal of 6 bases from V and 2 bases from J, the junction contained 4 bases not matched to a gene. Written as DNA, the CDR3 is TGTGCCAGCTCGCCGGACAGGGGACAAGAGACCCAGTACTTC. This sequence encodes CASSPDRGQETQYF.

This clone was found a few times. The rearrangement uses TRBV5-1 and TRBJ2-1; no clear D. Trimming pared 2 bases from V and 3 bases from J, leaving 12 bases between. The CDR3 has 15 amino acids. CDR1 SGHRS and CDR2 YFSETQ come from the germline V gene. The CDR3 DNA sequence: TGCGCCAGCAGCTTAATGGCGGTCAACTACAATGAGCAGTTCTTC. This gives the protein CASSLMAVNYNEQFF.

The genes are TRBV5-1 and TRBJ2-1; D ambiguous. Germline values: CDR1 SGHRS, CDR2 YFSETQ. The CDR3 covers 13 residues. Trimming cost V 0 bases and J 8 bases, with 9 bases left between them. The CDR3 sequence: CASSLGVVDEQFF. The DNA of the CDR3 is TGCGCCAGCAGCTTGGGCGTGGTGGATGAGCAGTTCTTC.

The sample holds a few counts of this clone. The chain's CDR3 is CSVDDRAVIYGYTF. For the CDR3, the DNA is TGCAGCGTGGACGACAGGGCGGTGATCTATGGCTACACCTTC. The chain combines TRBV29-1 with TRBJ1-2; 7 bases are a match to TRBD1. Germline V gene lookup returns CDR1 SQVTM and CDR2 ANQGSEA. The CDR3 spans 14 residues. The V and J ends lost 6 bases and 4 bases, in that order; junction bases with no gene match: 11. Based on the CDR3 plus reference TRBV29-1 and TRBJ1-2, the full variable domain is SAVISQKPSRDICQRGTSLTIQCQVDSQVTMMFWYRQQPGQSLTLIATANQGSEATYESGFVIDKFPISRPNLTFSTLTVSNMSPEDSSIYLCSVDDRAVIYGYTFGSGTRLTVV.

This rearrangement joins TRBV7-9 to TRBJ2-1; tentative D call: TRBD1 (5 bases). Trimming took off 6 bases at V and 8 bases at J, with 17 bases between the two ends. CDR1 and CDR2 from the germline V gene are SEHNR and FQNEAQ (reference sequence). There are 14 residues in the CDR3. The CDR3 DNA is TGTGCCAGCAGTAGAGACAGATCTTGGGATGAGCAGTTCTTC. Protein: CASSRDRSWDEQFF. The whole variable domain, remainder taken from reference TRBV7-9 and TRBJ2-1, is DTGVSQNPRHKITKRGQNVTFRCDPISEHNRLYWYRQTLGQGPEFLTYFQNEAQLEKSRLLSDRFSAERPKGSFSTLEIQRTEQGDSAMYLCASSRDRSWDEQFFGPGTRLTVL.

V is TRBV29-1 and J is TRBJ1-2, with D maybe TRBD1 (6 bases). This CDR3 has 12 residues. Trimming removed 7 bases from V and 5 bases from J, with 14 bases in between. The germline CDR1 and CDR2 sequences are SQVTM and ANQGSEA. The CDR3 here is CSATGSAYGYTF. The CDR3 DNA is TGCAGCGCAACAGGGTCGGCTTATGGCTACACCTTC.

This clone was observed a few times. CDR3 nucleotide sequence: TGTGCCAGCAGCCAAGCAGGGACAGGGCGAGAGACCCAGTACTTC. It is translated as CASSQAGTGRETQYF. This chain uses TRBV11-2 with TRBJ2-5; 9 bases fit TRBD1. V was clipped by 5 bases and J by 4 bases; unmatched bases: 8. Germline assignment: CDR1 SGHAT and CDR2 FQNNGV. This CDR3 is built from 15 residues.

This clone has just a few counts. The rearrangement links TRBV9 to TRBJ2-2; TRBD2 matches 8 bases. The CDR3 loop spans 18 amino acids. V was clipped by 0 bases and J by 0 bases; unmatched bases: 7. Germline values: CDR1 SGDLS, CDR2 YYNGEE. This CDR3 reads CASSVAVSGATNTGELFF. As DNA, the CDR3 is TGTGCCAGCAGCGTAGCGGTTAGCGGGGCCACGAACACCGGGGAGCTGTTTTTT.

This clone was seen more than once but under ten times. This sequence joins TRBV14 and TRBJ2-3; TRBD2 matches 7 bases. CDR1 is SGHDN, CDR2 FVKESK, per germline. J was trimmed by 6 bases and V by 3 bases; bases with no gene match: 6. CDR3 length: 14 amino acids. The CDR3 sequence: CASSHPDGGDTQYF. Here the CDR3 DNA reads TGTGCCAGCAGCCATCCGGACGGGGGGGATACGCAGTATTTT.

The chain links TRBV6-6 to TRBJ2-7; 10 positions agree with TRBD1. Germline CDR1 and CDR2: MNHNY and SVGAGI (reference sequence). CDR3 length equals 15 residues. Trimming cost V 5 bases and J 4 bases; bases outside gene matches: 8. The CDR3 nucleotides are TGTGCCAGCAGTGATACGGGACAGGGGTCGTACGAGCAGTACTTC. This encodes CASSDTGQGSYEQYF.

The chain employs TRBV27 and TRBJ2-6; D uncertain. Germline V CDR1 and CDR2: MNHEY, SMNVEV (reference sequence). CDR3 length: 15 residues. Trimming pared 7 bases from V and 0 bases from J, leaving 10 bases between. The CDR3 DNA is TGTGCCAGCATAGATTTGAGCTCTGGGGCCAACGTCCTGACTTTC. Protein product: CASIDLSSGANVLTF.

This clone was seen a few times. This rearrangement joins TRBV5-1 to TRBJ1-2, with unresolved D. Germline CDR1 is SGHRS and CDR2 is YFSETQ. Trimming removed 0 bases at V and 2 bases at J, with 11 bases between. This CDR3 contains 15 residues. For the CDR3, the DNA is TGCGCCAGCAGCTTGGGTGCGGGCCCCAACTATGGCTACACCTTC. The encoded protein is CASSLGAGPNYGYTF.

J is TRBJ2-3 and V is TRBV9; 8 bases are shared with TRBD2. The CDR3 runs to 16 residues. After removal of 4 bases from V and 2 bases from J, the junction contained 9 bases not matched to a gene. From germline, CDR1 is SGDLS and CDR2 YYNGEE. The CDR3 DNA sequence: TGTGCCAGCAGCCCCCCGACTAGCGTATACACAGATACGCAGTATTTT. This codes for CASSPPTSVYTDTQYF.